The 11 T cell receptor beta chains below all came from one sample that was sequenced in a study of T cell clonality in common variable immunodeficiency. The method was immunoSEQ multiplex PCR; TCRdb's version includes in-frame clones alone and lacks a portion of them. This repertoire holds 30,000 to 40,000 clones, and none appear only once. The sample taken for sequencing was peripheral blood mononuclear cells. These receptors all stem from a person aged 18 to 75 in good health.

This clone was recorded a few times. The read comes to an end 3 residues before the CDR3 does, leaving the germline J gene to fill in the end. The gene calls are TRBV20-1 and TRBJ2-3, with 7 bases fitting TRBD2. The germline V gene has CDR1 DFQATT and CDR2 SNEGSKA (reference sequence). This CDR3 has 16 amino acids. The chain's CDR3 is CSAARGWKRDWETQYF. CDR3 bases read: TGCAGTGCTGCGAGAGGTTGGAAGCGGGATTGGGAGACG.

This clone was detected only a few times. A junction end diverges from the germline sequence, so it may reflect a read error. The read ends 3 residues shy of where the CDR3 ends; the end is completed using the germline J gene. The genes are TRBV7-9 and TRBJ1-2; the match to TRBD1 covers 8 bases. Germline-derived CDR1 and CDR2 are SEHNR and FQNEAQ (reference sequence). The CDR3 sequence is 15 residues long. CDR3 residues: CSSSPGQEFQETYTF. The CDR3 bases that were read are TGTTCCAGCAGCCCGGGACAGGAGTTCCAAGAGACC.

Many counts were recorded for this clone. Read coverage stops 3 residues before the CDR3 terminus; the germline J gene supplies the remainder. The rearrangement uses TRBV29-1 and TRBJ1-3; 9 nucleotides line up with TRBD1. The V and J ends lost 8 bases and 7 bases, in that order; junction bases with no gene match: 9. From germline, CDR1 is SQVTM and CDR2 ANQGSEA. This CDR3 contains 13 residues. The CDR3: CSTWDRVGNTIYF. The covered CDR3 bases are TGCAGCACCTGGGACAGGGTAGGGAACACC.

With respect to this clone: The observed sequence ends 3 residues before the CDR3 terminus, with the missing tail filled in from the germline J gene. The chain recombines TRBV19 with TRBJ2-1; TRBD1 or TRBD2 may be the D gene (5 bases each). This CDR3 has 14 amino acids. Germline lookup yields CDR1 LNHDA and CDR2 SQIVND (reference sequence). Trimming cost V 4 bases and J 9 bases, with 16 bases left between them. The CDR3 DNA, read in part, is TGTGCCAGTAGTAAGAGATTAGAGGGGCTTGAG. Amino acid sequence: CASSKRLEGLE. The full CDR3 protein is CASSKRLEGLEQFF.

There are many counts of this clone. The CDR3 is cut off 3 residues early in the read; its end comes from the germline J gene. This chain uses TRBV29-1 with TRBJ2-5; 8 bases map to TRBD1. Looked up from germline, CDR1 is SQVTM and CDR2 is ANQGSEA. This CDR3 is built from 13 residues. With 7 bases clipped from V and 4 bases from J, the junction kept 8 bases outside the gene matches. The CDR3 spells CSARKTGAETQYF. Incomplete CDR3 DNA: TGCAGCGCAAGAAAGACAGGGGCAGAGACC. Complete variable domain (other parts from reference TRBV29-1 and TRBJ2-5): SAVISQKPSRDICQRGTSLTIQCQVDSQVTMMFWYRQQPGQSLTLIATANQGSEATYESGFVIDKFPISRPNLTFSTLTVSNMSPEDSSIYLCSARKTGAETQYFGPGTRLLVL.

This clone has ten or more counts. The read stops 3 residues short of the end of the CDR3; the missing end is completed from the germline J gene. The chain couples TRBV28 to TRBJ2-7, with D possibly matching TRBD1 (5 bases). There are 15 residues in the CDR3. V lost 3 bases to trimming and J lost 5 bases, with 17 bases between them. Germline assignment: CDR1 MDHEN and CDR2 SYDVKM. The CDR3: CASSFLQGSRHEQYF. The sequenced part of the CDR3 DNA is TGTGCCAGCAGTTTCTTGCAGGGAAGTAGACACGAG.

This clone was observed at least ten times. Sequencing ends 3 residues short of the CDR3 end; the germline J gene provides the rest. The V call is TRBV10-1, the J call TRBJ2-4; perhaps TRBD2 as D (6 bases). CDR1 is WNHNN and CDR2 is SYGVQD in the germline V gene (reference sequence). V shed 5 bases and J shed 1 base, with 18 bases lying between them. The CDR3 has 17 amino acids. CDR3 DNA (partial): TGCGCCAGCAGTTCGTCGTCTAGGAGCGGGGCCAAAAACATT. Protein product: CASSSSSRSGAKNI. The whole CDR3 protein reads CASSSSSRSGAKNIQYF.

This clone was seen ten or more times. The CDR3 DNA, read in part, is TGTGCCAGCAGTTTTAGTAGCGGCCTCACAGATACG. Translation gives CASSFSSGLTDT. The whole CDR3 is CASSFSSGLTDTQYF. The chain uses TRBV28 and TRBJ2-3; D is possibly TRBD2 (6 bases). The CDR3 extends 3 residues past the end of the read, so its final part is completed from the germline J gene. CDR3 length: 15 amino acids. V lost 3 bases to trimming and J lost 2 bases, with 12 bases between them. The germline V gene encodes CDR1 MDHEN and CDR2 SYDVKM.

This clone came up many times. The read ends 3 residues before the CDR3 terminus; that terminus is restored from the germline J gene. V is TRBV19 and J is TRBJ1-4, with D perhaps matching TRBD1 (6 bases). Germline V lookup: CDR1 LNHDA, CDR2 SQIVND (reference sequence). Trimming took off 4 bases at V and 7 bases at J, with 13 bases between the two ends. The CDR3 consists of 14 residues. The DNA read from the CDR3 is TGTGCCAGTAGTACAGGGGCAGTGGGTGAAAAA. This encodes CASSTGAVGEK. The entire CDR3 sequence reads CASSTGAVGEKLFF.

This clone has at least ten counts. The read ends 3 residues shy of where the CDR3 ends; the end is completed using the germline J gene. This rearrangement joins TRBV20-1 to TRBJ2-1; TRBD2 aligns across 9 bases. Germline CDR1 DFQATT, CDR2 SNEGSKA (reference sequence). This CDR3 is built from 19 residues. J lost 1 base, V lost 2 bases, and 15 bases had no gene match. Incomplete CDR3 DNA: TGCAGTGCTAGAATTACCGGGACTAGCCGACCGGGATCCTACAATGAG. Protein: CSARITGTSRPGSYNE. The CDR3 reads in full as CSARITGTSRPGSYNEQFF.

This clone was counted ten times or more. The CDR3 end falls 3 residues outside the read, so it is completed with the germline J gene. J is TRBJ1-2 and V is TRBV29-1; 7 bases match TRBD1. Germline V CDR1 and CDR2: SQVTM, ANQGSEA. The CDR3 is made up of 13 amino acids. V gave up 7 bases and J gave up 3 bases; unmatched junction bases: 8. CDR3 loop: CSASAGTDYGYTF. CDR3 bases read: TGCAGCGCCTCCGCAGGGACAGACTATGGC.